This T cell receptor (beta chain) was sequenced in a study of T cells in Graves' hyperthyroidism and ophthalmopathy (dated by TCRdb to about 2019). At the level of the whole study: Peripheral blood samples were taken at the time of initial diagnosis, prior to any treatment. TCR Vbeta CDR3 sequencing of 120 to 150 peripheral blood samples (roughly 41 ophthalmopathy, 75 to 80 hyperthyroidism and around 17 progressor patients) is reported in the paper. The study also compared thyroid tissue and blood T-cell repertoires from more than 5 Graves' hyperthyroidism patients. Following sampling, methimazole starting at 30 mg daily was given to hyperthyroidism patients, and high-dose intravenous methylprednisolone was given to ophthalmopathy patients. To identify TCR V-J signatures that set the groups apart, the researchers used a discovery cohort of 100 patients, made up of under 45 with Graves' ophthalmopathy and 55 to 65 with stable Graves' hyperthyroidism. The 95 to 100 discovery patients were randomly divided into training and test sets at a 7:3 ratio. Prospective prediction of ophthalmopathy was tested in an independent validation cohort of some 19 hyperthyroidism patients and some 17 patients who later progressed to ophthalmopathy.

Study-wide conclusions, independent of this receptor: No statistical method was used to fix the sample size in advance, and group allocation was not hidden from the investigators. Most expanded thyroid clonotypes (frequency above 0.001) were also detected in blood, a finding suggesting that blood repertoires may reflect thyroid immune responses. In cross-validation, a model built on a 13 V-J signature told ophthalmopathy apart from stable hyperthyroidism with approximately 91% sensitivity and approximately 81% specificity, and in testing the same model reached 80%/75%. During validation, the model predicted progression to ophthalmopathy a median of roughly 7.1 months ahead of onset, with 70.59% sensitivity and about 72% specificity.

This clonotype was recorded at least ten times. What antigen it recognizes has not been identified. Nothing much larger sits one base from this clone, and base qualities are not available. Stable Graves' hyperthyroidism was defined as no progression to ophthalmopathy during 18 months of follow-up. The hyperthyroidism patients were between 18 and 65 years old and newly diagnosed, with a disease duration of less than 2 months. Exclusion was applied to patients with uncontrolled infections, other autoimmune diseases, pregnancy or lactation. Diagnoses were established on the basis of clinical symptoms, serum thyroxine and TRAb, thyroid ultrasound, and orbital computed tomography. PBMCs were isolated from roughly 10 ml of fresh peripheral blood by Ficoll-Paque density gradient centrifugation. Trizol reagent was used to extract total RNA, and RNA quality was then checked on an Agilent 2100 Bioanalyzer.

From its cysteine to its phenylalanine, the CDR3 spans 14 amino acids. Only the CDR3 portion is preserved as DNA: 42 bases, with reading frame beginning at the first base. The germline V gene encodes CDR1 SGHAT and CDR2 FQNNGV. Trimming accounts for 4 bases at V and 5 bases at J, while the number of junction bases matched to no gene is 4. The TCR beta CDR3 regions were amplified from RNA transcripts. For the first round of RT-PCR on the TCR CDR3, the HTBI primer set was used together with the Qiagen OneStep RT-PCR kit. The libraries were constructed in a second round of multiplex PCR and then size-selected and purified. Libraries were sequenced paired-end with 100 bp reads on an Illumina HiSeq2000. On the study's bioinformatics: SOAPnuke was used to process the raw data, throwing out any read that contained adapters or uncalled bases, had a mean Phred below 15, or lacked an exact constant-primer or identifier match. High-quality paired reads were merged with COPE v1.2.5, and unique nucleotide sequences were defined as clonotypes. Clonotypes were aligned to IMGT TRBV, TRBD and TRBJ reference segments using MiTCR v1.1. The analysis was restricted to V-J combinations with a frequency above 0.0001, which together covered 99% to 99.2% of the repertoires. A TCS score was defined as the ratio of F50 (clonal expansion) to E x V (chaos), with BLOSUM62-based TCRdist applied between CDR3 peptides within each V-J. Welch's t-statistics and random forest reduced fewer than 600 V-J features to roughly 13, which were used in a naive Bayes classifier (R e1071). In TCRdb, the public reads were trimmed at Q25 with fastp and aligned with MiXCR, with productive beta chains retained. When rows share a CDR3 protein, they turn into one entry using the most common DNA and genes. TCRdb assigned the V and J calls; the authors' analysis was not used. In all, the sample holds more than 550,000 distinct CDR3 sequences, and 17% of those were seen once. Roughly a sixth of the sample belongs to the ten largest clones.

This clonotype was obtained from a man aged 45-65 years with Graves' hyperthyroidism. The sequencing input was blood. The rearrangement joined TRBV11-2 to TRBJ2-5; 10 bases in the junction line up with TRBD1. The DNA is TGTGCCAGCAGCTACCGGGACAGGGGTGAGACCCAGTACTTC. It translates as CASSYRDRGETQYF.